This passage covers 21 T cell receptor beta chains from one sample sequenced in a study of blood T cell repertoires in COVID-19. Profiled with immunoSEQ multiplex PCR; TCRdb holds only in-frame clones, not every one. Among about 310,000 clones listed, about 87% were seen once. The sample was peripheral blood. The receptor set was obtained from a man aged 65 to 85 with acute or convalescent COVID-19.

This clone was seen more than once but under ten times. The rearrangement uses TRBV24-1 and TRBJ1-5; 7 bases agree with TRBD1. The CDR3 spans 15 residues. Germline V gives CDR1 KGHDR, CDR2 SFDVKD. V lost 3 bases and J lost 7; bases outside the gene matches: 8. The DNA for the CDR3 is TGTGCCACCAGTGATACGACAGGGATAGGCCAGCCCCAGCATTTT. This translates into CATSDTTGIGQPQHF.

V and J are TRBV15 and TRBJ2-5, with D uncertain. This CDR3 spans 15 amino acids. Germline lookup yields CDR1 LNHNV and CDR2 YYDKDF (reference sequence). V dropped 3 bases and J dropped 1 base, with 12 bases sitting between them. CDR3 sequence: CATSSTSVSQETQYF. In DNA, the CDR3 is TGTGCCACCAGCAGCACCTCAGTGTCCCAAGAGACCCAGTACTTC.

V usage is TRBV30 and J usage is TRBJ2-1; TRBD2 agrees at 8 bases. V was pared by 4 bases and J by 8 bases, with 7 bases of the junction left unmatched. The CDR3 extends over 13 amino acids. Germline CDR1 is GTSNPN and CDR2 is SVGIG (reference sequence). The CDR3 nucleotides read TGTGCCTGGAACCCGGGAGGGCCGGATGAGCAGTTCTTC. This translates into CAWNPGGPDEQFF.

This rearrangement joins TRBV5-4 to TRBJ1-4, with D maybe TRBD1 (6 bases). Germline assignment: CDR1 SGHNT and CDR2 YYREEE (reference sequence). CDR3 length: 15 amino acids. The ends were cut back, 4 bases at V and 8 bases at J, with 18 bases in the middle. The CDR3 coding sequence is TGTGCCAGCAGCGCGAAGACAGGCCTGGGAGAAAAACTGTTTTTT. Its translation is CASSAKTGLGEKLFF.

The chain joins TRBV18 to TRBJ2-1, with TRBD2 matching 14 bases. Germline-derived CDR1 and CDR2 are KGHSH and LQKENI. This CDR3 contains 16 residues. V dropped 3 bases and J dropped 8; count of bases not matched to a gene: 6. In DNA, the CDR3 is TGTGCCAGCTCACCGGGACTAGCGGGGGCTAGTGATGAGCAGTTCTTC. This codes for CASSPGLAGASDEQFF.

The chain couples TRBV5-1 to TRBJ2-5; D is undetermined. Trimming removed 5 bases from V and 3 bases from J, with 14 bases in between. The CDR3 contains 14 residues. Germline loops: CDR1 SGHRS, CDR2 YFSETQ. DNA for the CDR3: TGCGCCAGCAGTCTTCAGCTCACTAAAGAGACCCAGTACTTC. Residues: CASSLQLTKETQYF.

The CDR3 loop is CASSYAGTGRSYEQYF. The CDR3 coding sequence is TGTGCCAGCAGTTACGCCGGGACAGGACGATCCTACGAGCAGTACTTC. V and J are TRBV6-2 or TRBV6-3 and TRBJ2-7, with TRBD1 identical over 8 bases. The CDR3 totals 16 residues. CDR1 and CDR2 from the germline V gene are MNHEY and SVGEGT. Trimming took 2 bases from V and 1 from J; bases not matched to a gene: 7.

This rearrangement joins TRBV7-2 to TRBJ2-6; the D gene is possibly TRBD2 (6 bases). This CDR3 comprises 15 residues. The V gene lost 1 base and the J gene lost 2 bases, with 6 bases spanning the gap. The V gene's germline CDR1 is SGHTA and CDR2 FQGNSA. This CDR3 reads CASSLGRAGANVLTF. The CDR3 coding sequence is TGTGCCAGCAGCTTAGGGAGGGCTGGGGCCAACGTCCTGACTTTC.

The CDR3 bases are TGCGCCAGCAGCCAAGAGGGAGGTGGCTCTGGTGAAAAACTGTTTTTT. Residues: CASSQEGGGSGEKLFF. The chain combines TRBV4-1 with TRBJ1-4; D is unresolved. V was trimmed by 0 bases and J by 7 bases, leaving 15 bases between them. The CDR3 has 16 residues. The germline gives CDR1 MGHRA, CDR2 YSYEKL.

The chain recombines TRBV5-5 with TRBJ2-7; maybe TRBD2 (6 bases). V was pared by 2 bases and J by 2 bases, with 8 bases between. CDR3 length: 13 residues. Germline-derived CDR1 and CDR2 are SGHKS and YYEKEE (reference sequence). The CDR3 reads CASSFGGTYEQYF. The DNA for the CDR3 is TGTGCCAGCAGCTTCGGAGGGACCTACGAGCAGTACTTC. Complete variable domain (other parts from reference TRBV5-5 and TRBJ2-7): DAGVTQSPTHLIKTRGQQVTLRCSPISGHKSVSWYQQVLGQGPQFIFQYYEKEERGRGNFPDRFSARQFPNYSSELNVNALLLGDSALYLCASSFGGTYEQYFGPGTRLTVT.

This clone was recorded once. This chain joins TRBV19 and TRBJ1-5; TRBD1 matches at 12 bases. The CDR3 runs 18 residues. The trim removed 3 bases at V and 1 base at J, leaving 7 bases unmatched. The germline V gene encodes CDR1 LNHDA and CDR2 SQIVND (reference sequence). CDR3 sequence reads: CASSMGQGARGSNQPQHF. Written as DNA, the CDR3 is TGTGCCAGTAGTATGGGACAGGGGGCGCGTGGGAGCAATCAGCCCCAGCATTTT.

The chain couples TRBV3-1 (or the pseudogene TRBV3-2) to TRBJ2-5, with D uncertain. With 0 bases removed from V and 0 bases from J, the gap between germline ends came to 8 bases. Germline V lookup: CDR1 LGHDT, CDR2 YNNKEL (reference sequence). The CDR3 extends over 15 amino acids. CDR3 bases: TGTGCCAGCAGCCAAGATAAGGAGAACCAAGAGACCCAGTACTTC. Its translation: CASSQDKENQETQYF.

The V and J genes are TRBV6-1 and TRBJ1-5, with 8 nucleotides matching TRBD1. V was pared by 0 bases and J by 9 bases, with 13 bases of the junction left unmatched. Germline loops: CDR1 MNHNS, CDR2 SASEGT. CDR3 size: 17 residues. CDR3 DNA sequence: TGTGCCAGCAGTGAAGCAAGGCCGAGGACAGGGACCACGCCCCAGCATTTT. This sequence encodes CASSEARPRTGTTPQHF.

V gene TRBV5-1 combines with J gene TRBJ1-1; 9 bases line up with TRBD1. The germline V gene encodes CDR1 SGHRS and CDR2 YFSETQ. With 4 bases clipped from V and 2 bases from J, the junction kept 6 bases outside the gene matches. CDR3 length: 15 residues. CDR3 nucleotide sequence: TGCGCCAGCAGCCTCGGGACAGGGTTAAACACTGAAGCTTTCTTT. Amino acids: CASSLGTGLNTEAFF. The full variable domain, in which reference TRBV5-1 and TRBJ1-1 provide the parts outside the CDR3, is KAGVTQTPRYLIKTRGQQVTLSCSPISGHRSVSWYQQTPGQGLQFLFEYFSETQRNKGNFPGRFSGRQFSNSRSEMNVSTLELGDSALYLCASSLGTGLNTEAFFGQGTRLTVV.

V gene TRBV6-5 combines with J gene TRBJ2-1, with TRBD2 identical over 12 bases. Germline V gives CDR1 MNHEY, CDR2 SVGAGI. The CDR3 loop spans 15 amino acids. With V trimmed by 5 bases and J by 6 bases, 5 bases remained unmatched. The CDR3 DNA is TGTGCCAGCAGTAGACTAGCGGGGGACCCCAATGAGCAGTTCTTC. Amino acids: CASSRLAGDPNEQFF.

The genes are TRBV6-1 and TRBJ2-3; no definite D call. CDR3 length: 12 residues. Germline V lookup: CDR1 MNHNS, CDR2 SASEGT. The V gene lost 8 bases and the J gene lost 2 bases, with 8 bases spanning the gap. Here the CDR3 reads CASRSPTDTQYF. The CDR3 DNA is TGTGCCAGCCGGAGCCCCACAGATACGCAGTATTTT.

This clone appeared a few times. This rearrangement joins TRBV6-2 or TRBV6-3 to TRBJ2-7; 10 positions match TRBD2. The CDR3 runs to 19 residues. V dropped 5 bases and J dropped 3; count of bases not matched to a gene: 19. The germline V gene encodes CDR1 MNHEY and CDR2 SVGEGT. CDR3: CASSVPSSGRAGYNYEQYF. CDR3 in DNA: TGTGCCAGCAGTGTCCCGTCAAGCGGGAGGGCCGGGTATAACTACGAGCAGTACTTC.

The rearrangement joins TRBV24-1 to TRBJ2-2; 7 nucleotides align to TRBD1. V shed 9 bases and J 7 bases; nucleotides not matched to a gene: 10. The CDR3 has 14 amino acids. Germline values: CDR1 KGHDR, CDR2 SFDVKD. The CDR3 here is CATGRDSVGGELFF. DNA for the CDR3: TGTGCCACCGGCCGGGACAGTGTGGGCGGGGAGCTGTTTTTT.

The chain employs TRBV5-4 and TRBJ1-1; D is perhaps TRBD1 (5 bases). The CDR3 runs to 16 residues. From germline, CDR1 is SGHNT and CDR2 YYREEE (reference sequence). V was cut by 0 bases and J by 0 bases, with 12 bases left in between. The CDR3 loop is CASSLGTLVLNTEAFF. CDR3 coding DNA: TGTGCCAGCAGCTTGGGGACATTAGTTTTGAACACTGAAGCTTTCTTT. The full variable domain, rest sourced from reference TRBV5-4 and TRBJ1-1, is ETGVTQSPTHLIKTRGQQVTLRCSSQSGHNTVSWYQQALGQGPQFIFQYYREEENGRGNFPPRFSGLQFPNYSSELNVNALELDDSALYLCASSLGTLVLNTEAFFGQGTRLTVV.

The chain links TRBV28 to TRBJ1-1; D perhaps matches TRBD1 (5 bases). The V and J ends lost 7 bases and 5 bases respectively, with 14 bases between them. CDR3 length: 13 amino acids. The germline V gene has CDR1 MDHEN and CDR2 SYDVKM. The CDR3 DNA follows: TGTGCCAGCACCCGGCAGGGAGGGACTGAAGCTTTCTTT. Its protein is CASTRQGGTEAFF.

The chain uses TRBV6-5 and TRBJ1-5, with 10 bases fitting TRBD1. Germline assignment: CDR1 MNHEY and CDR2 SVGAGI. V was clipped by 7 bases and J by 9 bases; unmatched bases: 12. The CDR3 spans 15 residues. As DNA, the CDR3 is TGTGCCAGCACGTTCGGGACAGGGGAATTAGGGCCCCAGCATTTT. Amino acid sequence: CASTFGTGELGPQHF.